The present T cell receptor (beta chain) was sequenced within a study of T cell responses to AZD1222 COVID-19 vaccine (dated by TCRdb to the early 2020s). Concerning the study at large: Because spike-specific TCR depth and breadth did not differ between the two schedules, AZD1222 recipients who got a second dose at roughly 4 weeks were pooled with those who got a second dose at roughly 12 weeks. TCR sequencing covered some 240 trial participants: 207 given two doses of AZD1222 and approximately 25 given two doses of MenACWY control vaccine. Trial participants were enrolled by age into subgroups of 18-55, 56-69 and 70-plus years, and around 150, 29 and 61 TCR-sequenced participants, respectively, were included in these subgroups. The full study reports these points: CD4 TCRs associated with the vaccine covered the entire spike protein, and the dominant responses were in regions 160-218 and 743-854. Because no samples from the day 14 peak response were available, repertoires could be characterized only after the peak T cell response. Epitopes outside the regions mutated in the B.1.351 and B.1.1.7 variants were reportedly recognized by nearly half of the unique spike-specific TCRs. Conclusions about previously exposed vaccinees are limited, since just a handful of AZD1222 recipients were seropositive for SARS-CoV-2 at baseline. Participants were mostly white British and included more females than males, and it was suggested by the authors that clonal diversity may have been underestimated. The 56-69-year group was small, and its depth increase did not reach significance, likely because of low power. Spike-specific TCR breadth and depth rose significantly after two AZD1222 doses compared with day 0 and with MenACWY recipients.

The CDR3 regions of human TCRbeta chains were analyzed by immunosequencing. As for the authors' bioinformatics: Repertoire TCRs were matched against a reference library of SARS-CoV-2-specific TCRs generated with the MIRA antigen-specificity platform. Breadth meant the fraction of unique TCRs that were SARS-CoV-2-associated, whereas depth meant the fraction of total T cells that were SARS-CoV-2-associated. Using the MIRA data, each spike-specific TCR was mapped to the spike region that the TCR reacts to and placed in a CD4 or CD8 class. Log10-transformed breadth and depth values were compared by one-way ANOVA with Sidak's multiple comparisons tests. TCRdb provides this immuneACCESS table in a form limited to in-frame rearrangements. Some clones are lacking; in checked studies, under half of them reflect an unresolved V gene, and why the rest are absent is not known. The DNA gave D and trimming, while V, J and clone size come from that table. Within this sample are 95,000 to 150,000 clones, with 89% of them counted one time only. Almost 4.5% of the sample goes to the ten largest clones.

With regard to this clone: Its antigen is still unknown. No base quality values were provided; no much bigger clone lies one nucleotide off.

The meaning of the sample's time point label: baseline before first vaccination. The vaccinee samples were drawn from two UK trials, COV001 and COV002, one of which was a single-blind randomized controlled phase 2/3 trial testing AZD1222 (ChAdOx1 nCoV-19) in healthy adults. Trial participant PBMC samples were collected at day 0 and day 28 after the second dose for TCRbeta chain sequencing. Sequences SGHTA (CDR1) and FQGNSA (CDR2) are obtained from the germline V gene. A distance of 13 bases separates the germline ends of V and J, which lose 1 base and 0 bases respectively. The CDR3, from cysteine to phenylalanine, totals 17 residues. The DNA shown is the 51-base CDR3, in frame from base 1.

The sample consisted of peripheral blood, taken on day 0 of AZD1222 vaccination. The sequence derives from an adult in good health. Here the chain combines TRBV7-2 and TRBJ1-3, and perhaps TRBD1 as D gene, on 6 matching bases. The nucleotides are TGTGCCAGCAGCTTAGGAGGGGGATTCAGCTCTGGAAACACCATATATTTT. Translation gives CASSLGGGFSSGNTIYF.